Following are 27 T cell receptor beta chains from one sample sequenced in a study of early T cells in non-severe SARS-CoV-2 infection. TCRdb ran MiXCR on the 5' RACE reads and lists one entry per CDR3 protein. Of 90,000 to 100,000 distinct CDR3 sequences in the sample, approximately 13% were seen once. Sample: whole blood. All receptors come from an adult who was a healthcare worker with PCR-confirmed SARS-CoV-2 infection or an uninfected control (not recorded which).

The chain carries TRBV5-1 and TRBJ2-3, with TRBD1 matching 9 bases. This CDR3 has 17 residues. Germline trimming cut 1 base from V and 1 base from J; bases unmatched to any gene: 7. CDR1 is SGHRS and CDR2 is YFSETQ in the germline V gene. The CDR3, as DNA: TGCGCCAGCAGCTTGTCCAAGACAGGGGGAGGCACAGATACGCAGTATTTT. Its protein product is CASSLSKTGGGTDTQYF.

The chain employs TRBV29-1 and TRBJ2-3; 7 nucleotides align to TRBD1. The CDR3 runs to 14 residues. V lost 6 bases to trimming and J lost 1 base; unmatched junction nucleotides: 7. Germline-derived CDR1 and CDR2 are SQVTM and ANQGSEA. In DNA, the CDR3 is TGCAGCGTGTACCGGGACAGCCGCACAGATACGCAGTATTTT. It yields the protein CSVYRDSRTDTQYF.

The table lists this clonotype with many counts. V is TRBV3-1 and J is TRBJ1-3; possibly TRBD1 for D (5 bases). V was clipped by 4 bases and J by 0 bases, with 13 bases between them. The germline V gene encodes CDR1 LGHDT and CDR2 YNNKEL (reference sequence). This CDR3 is 16 amino acids long. For the CDR3, the DNA is TGTGCCAGCAGCCTCGGGACGTCCAGCTCTGGAAACACCATATATTTT. Translated, it gives CASSLGTSSSGNTIYF.

This clonotype has only a few counts. The rearrangement uses TRBV28 and TRBJ2-7, with 7 bases aligning to TRBD1. V trimming: 2 bases; J trimming: 6 bases; junction bases outside the gene matches: 10. Per germline, CDR1 MDHEN and CDR2 SYDVKM. CDR3 size: 15 residues. The CDR3 DNA reads as TGTGCCAGCAGTTTAGAGGGGACAGCGAGCTTCGAGCAGTACTTC. Residues: CASSLEGTASFEQYF.

This clonotype showed up many times. The rearrangement links TRBV12-3 or TRBV12-4 to TRBJ1-5; D ambiguous. The CDR3 spans 16 residues. With 6 bases removed from V and 2 bases from J, the gap between germline ends came to 17 bases. The CDR3: CASSPVRAAGNQPQHF. The CDR3 coding sequence is TGTGCCAGCAGCCCGGTGCGGGCAGCGGGCAATCAGCCCCAGCATTTT.

This clonotype was picked up a small number of times. The rearrangement links TRBV6-1 to TRBJ2-1, with D possibly being TRBD1 (6 bases). The ends were cut back, 4 bases at V and 12 bases at J, with 13 bases in the middle. The CDR3 covers 12 residues. The germline V gene has CDR1 MNHNS and CDR2 SASEGT. The CDR3 sequence: CASSGRTEGQFF. As DNA, the CDR3 is TGTGCCAGCAGTGGTCGGACAGAAGGGCAGTTCTTC.

This clonotype was seen at least ten times. The chain is built from TRBV5-1 and TRBJ1-2; unclear D gene. The CDR3 runs 13 residues. In germline, CDR1 is SGHRS, CDR2 YFSETQ. Trimming removed 4 bases from V and 3 bases from J, with 10 bases in between. The CDR3 sequence: CASSTALDYGYTF. The CDR3 DNA is TGCGCCAGCAGCACAGCTCTCGACTATGGCTACACCTTC.

This clonotype was picked up many times. The rearrangement joins TRBV29-1 to TRBJ2-7; 9 positions agree with TRBD1. This CDR3 region has 15 residues. Germline V gene sequence: CDR1 SQVTM, CDR2 ANQGSEA. V dropped 1 base and J dropped 3; count of bases not matched to a gene: 7. Here the CDR3 DNA reads TGCAGCGTTGAAGTCGGGACAGGGTTTGGCTACGAGCAGTACTTC. Amino acid sequence: CSVEVGTGFGYEQYF.

This clonotype has at least ten counts. This chain uses TRBV10-1 with TRBJ2-1; D uncertain. V was cut by 2 bases and J by 6 bases, with 8 bases left in between. From germline, CDR1 is WNHNN and CDR2 SYGVQD (reference sequence). The CDR3 has 13 residues. CDR3 amino acids: CASSERLGNEQFF. CDR3 bases: TGCGCCAGCAGTGAGAGGTTGGGCAATGAGCAGTTCTTC.

The rearrangement joins TRBV11-2 to TRBJ2-3; D might be TRBD2 (5 bases). The CDR3 covers 17 residues. Between the trimmed V and J ends, which lost 3 bases and 1 base, there was a span of 17 bases. The V gene's germline CDR1 is SGHAT and CDR2 FQNNGV. CDR3 loop: CASSLRAISRGTDTQYF. CDR3 nucleotides: TGTGCCAGCAGCTTGAGGGCCATAAGTCGGGGCACAGATACGCAGTATTTT.

This clonotype was found many times. The chain combines TRBV24-1 with TRBJ2-2, with D perhaps given as TRBD1 or TRBD2 (6 bases each). There are 16 residues in the CDR3. Deletions cut 7 bases from V and 4 bases from J, with 18 bases between. Looked up from germline, CDR1 is KGHDR and CDR2 is SFDVKD. CDR3 region: CATSPPGGLVTGELFF. The CDR3 nucleotides are TGTGCCACCAGCCCACCCGGGGGCTTAGTCACCGGGGAGCTGTTTTTT.

The J gene is TRBJ2-1, the V gene TRBV4-3, with TRBD2 as a possible D gene (5 bases). Trimming took off 4 bases at V and 0 bases at J, with 10 bases between the two ends. CDR3 length equals 15 residues. Germline V CDR1 and CDR2: LGHNA, YSLEER. The CDR3 coding sequence is TGCGCCAGCAGCCGGCGGGCGAGCTCCTACAATGAGCAGTTCTTC. Protein product: CASSRRASSYNEQFF.

The V and J genes are TRBV28 and TRBJ1-6, with D tentatively TRBD1 (6 bases). This CDR3 has 12 residues. Per germline, CDR1 MDHEN and CDR2 SYDVKM. Trimming pared 8 bases from V and 9 bases from J, leaving 11 bases between. The CDR3 is CASGTIASPLHF. CDR3 coding DNA: TGTGCCAGCGGGACAATCGCTTCACCCCTCCACTTT.

There are a few counts of this clonotype. The V call is TRBV29-1, the J call TRBJ2-7; 9 bases line up with TRBD1. The CDR3 covers 12 residues. V dropped 6 bases and J dropped 2; count of bases not matched to a gene: 2. Germline values: CDR1 SQVTM, CDR2 ANQGSEA. DNA of the CDR3: TGCAGCGTCGGGACAGGGACCTACGAGCAGTACTTC. Translating gives CSVGTGTYEQYF.

This clonotype has at least ten counts. The chain links TRBV6-4 to TRBJ2-1; TRBD1 aligns across 9 bases. The CDR3 is made up of 16 amino acids. Germline V gene lookup returns CDR1 MRHNA and CDR2 SNTAGT. V trimming: 3 bases; J trimming: 8 bases; junction bases outside the gene matches: 11. CDR3 nucleotides: TGTGCCAGCAGTGAAGCCGGGACAGGGCATGTGGATGAGCAGTTCTTC. This codes for CASSEAGTGHVDEQFF.

This clonotype appeared a few times. The CDR3 region has the DNA TGTGCCAGCAGCCAAGGGATAGGGGGCGATATCGGGGAGCTGTTTTTT. Its translation: CASSQGIGGDIGELFF. The chain joins TRBV3-1 to TRBJ2-2, with 7 nucleotides matching TRBD1. CDR3 size: 16 residues. Germline V gene lookup returns CDR1 LGHDT and CDR2 YNNKEL (reference sequence). Trimming removed 1 base from V and 7 bases from J; junction bases left unmatched: 9.

This chain joins TRBV24-1 and TRBJ1-1; the match to TRBD1 covers 7 bases. Looked up from germline, CDR1 is KGHDR and CDR2 is SFDVKD. The CDR3 loop spans 15 amino acids. V trimming: 7 bases; J trimming: 0 bases; junction bases outside the gene matches: 7. The CDR3 region is CATRSTGYLNTEAFF. The CDR3 region has the DNA TGTGCCACCAGGTCGACAGGGTACCTGAACACTGAAGCTTTCTTT.

This clonotype was counted ten times or more. J is TRBJ2-7 and V is TRBV29-1; D gene ambiguous. Looked up from germline, CDR1 is SQVTM and CDR2 is ANQGSEA. The CDR3 runs to 12 residues. Trimming left V 4 bases short and J 1 base short, with 8 bases between. CDR3 sequence: CSVGKDSYEQYF. CDR3 in DNA: TGCAGCGTTGGGAAGGATTCCTACGAGCAGTACTTC.

CDR3: CASGGQAPQETQYF. The CDR3 DNA reads as TGTGCCAGCGGCGGACAGGCGCCCCAAGAGACCCAGTACTTC. The rearrangement uses TRBV6-2 or TRBV6-3 and TRBJ2-5, with 7 bases aligning to TRBD1. The ends lost 8 bases at V and 1 base at J; junction bases unmatched: 7. The CDR3 length is 14 residues. Germline CDR1 and CDR2: MNHEY and SVGEGT.

This clonotype showed up just a few times. The chain carries TRBV5-8 and TRBJ1-1; D not resolved. The CDR3 totals 13 residues. V dropped 1 base and J dropped 5 bases, with 9 bases sitting between them. Looked up from germline, CDR1 is SGHTS and CDR2 is YDEGEE. DNA for the CDR3: TGTGCCAGCAGCTTGCTATCGGGGACTGAAGCTTTCTTT. Translated: CASSLLSGTEAFF.

The chain combines TRBV2 with TRBJ2-3; unclear D gene. The V gene's germline CDR1 is SNHLY and CDR2 FYNNEI. V gave up 0 bases and J gave up 0 bases, with 7 bases separating them. The CDR3 is 15 residues long. CDR3 coding DNA: TGTGCCAGCAGTGAAGCTGCCCCTAGCACAGATACGCAGTATTTT. Amino acid sequence: CASSEAAPSTDTQYF.

There are a few counts of this clonotype. The J gene is TRBJ1-1, the V gene TRBV9; the D is unclear. The CDR3 extends over 19 amino acids. Per the germline V gene, CDR1 is SGDLS and CDR2 is YYNGEE. With 2 bases removed from V and 5 bases from J, the gap between germline ends came to 28 bases. The CDR3 loop reads CASSVGSERFPERGTEAFF. CDR3 sequence (DNA): TGTGCCAGCAGCGTGGGCTCTGAGCGGTTCCCCGAAAGAGGGACTGAAGCTTTCTTT.

This clonotype appeared many times. V usage is TRBV7-2 and J usage is TRBJ2-2, with TRBD1 identical over 7 bases. With V trimmed by 6 bases and J by 3 bases, 10 bases remained unmatched. Germline V gene data show CDR1 as SGHTA and CDR2 as FQGNSA. The CDR3 runs to 16 residues. CDR3 in DNA: TGTGCCAGCAGTTTTACCCCAGGGGGTCACACCGGGGAGCTGTTTTTT. Translating it yields CASSFTPGGHTGELFF.

This clonotype turned up a few times. The CDR3 spells CSAGDPPNTEAFF. As DNA, the CDR3 is TGCAGCGCCGGGGACCCTCCGAACACTGAAGCTTTCTTT. The rearrangement joins TRBV29-1 to TRBJ1-1, with TRBD1 as a possible D gene (5 bases). The CDR3 sequence is 13 residues long. Germline V lookup: CDR1 SQVTM, CDR2 ANQGSEA. The ends were cut back, 7 bases at V and 1 base at J, with 13 bases in the middle.

The rearrangement joins TRBV7-2 to TRBJ1-2, with a possible D match to TRBD1 (6 bases). Trimming pared 5 bases from V and 4 bases from J, leaving 11 bases between. The germline CDR1 and CDR2 sequences are SGHTA and FQGNSA. This CDR3 spans 13 amino acids. The DNA for the CDR3 is TGTGCCAGCAGCCCTGGACAGCTCTATGGCTACACCTTC. Translated: CASSPGQLYGYTF.

The chain employs TRBV20-1 and TRBJ1-1; 8 nucleotides align to TRBD1. The CDR3 consists of 15 residues. Germline CDR1 is DFQATT and CDR2 is SNEGSKA (reference sequence). The V segment lost 0 bases and the J segment 3 bases; nucleotides outside the gene matches: 6. Here the CDR3 reads CSARDVQGVDTEAFF. CDR3 bases: TGCAGTGCTAGAGATGTACAGGGGGTAGACACTGAAGCTTTCTTT.

This chain's CDR3 is CSAHRGNQPQHF. The CDR3 nucleotides read TGCAGTGCACATAGGGGCAATCAGCCCCAGCATTTT. The chain is built from TRBV20-1 and TRBJ1-5; no firm D call. This CDR3 is 12 amino acids long. V was clipped by 6 bases and J by 2 bases, with 8 bases between them. Germline lookup yields CDR1 DFQATT and CDR2 SNEGSKA (reference sequence).